These T cell receptor beta chains were read from a single sample in a study of T cell responses to AZD1222 COVID-19 vaccine. The assay was immunoSEQ multiplex PCR, and TCRdb's table has in-frame clones only and misses some. Among roughly 95,000 clones listed, roughly 90% were seen once. The sample consisted of peripheral blood, taken on day 0 of AZD1222 vaccination. Receptor source: an adult in good health. CDR3s include the opening cysteine and the closing phenylalanine or tryptophan. Fields, in order: D gene, V gene, J gene, clone size, CDR3 length, CDR3 protein, CDR3 DNA. A D gene is named only where the DNA matches it firmly. Clone size, where shown, is once, few, many, or a class for clones that have expanded.

>TRBD2|TRBV7-8|TRBJ2-7|-|16
CASSLALSSGRREQYF
TGTGCCAGCAGCTTAGCCCTTTCTAGCGGGAGGCGCGAGCAGTACTTC
>TRBD1|TRBV3-1/TRBV3-2|TRBJ1-6|few|14
CASSLRDRRSPLHF
TGTGCCAGCAGCCTTCGGGACAGGCGTTCACCCCTCCACTTT
>TRBD1|TRBV28|TRBJ2-7|-|14
CASSFRTGVGEQYF
TGTGCCAGCAGTTTTAGGACAGGGGTAGGCGAGCAGTACTTC
>-|TRBV29-1|TRBJ1-2|-|14
CSVGLGVAENGYTF
TGCAGCGTTGGCCTAGGGGTCGCGGAAAATGGCTACACCTTC
>TRBD2|TRBV11-1|TRBJ2-5|-|16
CASSLWTSGTSETQYF
TGTGCCAGCAGCTTATGGACTAGCGGGACGAGTGAGACCCAGTACTTC
>TRBD2|TRBV11-3|TRBJ2-1|-|20
CASSLDSPLVGGSSYNEQFF
TGTGCCAGCAGCTTAGATTCCCCCCTCGTGGGGGGGAGCTCCTACAATGAGCAGTTCTTC
>TRBD2|TRBV9|TRBJ2-3|-|20
CASSPSKTSGFISSTDTQYF
TGTGCCAGCAGCCCCTCTAAGACTAGCGGGTTTATCTCTAGCACAGATACGCAGTATTTT
>-|TRBV7-2|TRBJ2-5|-|15
CASSLVPGYQETQYF
TGTGCCAGCAGCTTAGTCCCAGGTTACCAAGAGACCCAGTACTTC
>TRBD2|TRBV5-1|TRBJ2-3|-|14
CTSGRLGGEDTQYF
TGCACCAGCGGGAGACTGGGGGGGGAAGATACGCAGTATTTT
>TRBD1|TRBV2|TRBJ1-4|once|14
CASSRTGVGEKLFF
TGTGCCAGCAGTAGGACAGGGGTAGGAGAAAAACTGTTTTTT
>-|TRBV30|TRBJ1-5|-|13
CAWNVGIGQPQHF
TGTGCCTGGAACGTAGGGATCGGTCAGCCCCAGCATTTT
>-|TRBV9|TRBJ2-3|-|13
CASSVDSSDTQYF
TGTGCCAGCAGCGTAGACTCGTCAGATACGCAGTATTTT
>TRBD1|TRBV6-2/TRBV6-3|TRBJ2-7|-|14
CASSGAGGMNEQYF
TGTGCCAGCAGCGGGGCAGGGGGCATGAACGAGCAGTACTTC
>TRBD1|TRBV9|TRBJ2-4|-|17
CASSVEGGSLAKNIQYF
TGTGCCAGCAGCGTAGAAGGGGGCAGCCTAGCCAAAAACATTCAGTACTTC
>-|TRBV28|TRBJ1-3|-|12
CASSTTGNTIYF
TGTGCCAGCAGTACAACTGGAAACACCATATATTTT
>-|TRBV7-6|TRBJ2-5|-|11
CASNNRETQYF
TGTGCCAGCAACAACAGGGAGACCCAGTACTTC
>-|TRBV6-2/TRBV6-3|TRBJ2-3|-|15
CASSYQRDSTDTQYF
TGTGCCAGCAGTTACCAAAGGGATAGCACAGATACGCAGTATTTT
>TRBD1|TRBV6-5|TRBJ2-4|-|15
CASSYYRGPKNIQYF
TGTGCCAGCAGTTACTACAGGGGGCCTAAGAACATTCAGTACTTC
>TRBD1|TRBV7-6|TRBJ1-2|-|16
CASSSIDFTGEGGYTF
TGTGCCAGCAGCTCGATAGATTTTACAGGGGAAGGTGGCTACACCTTC
>TRBD2|TRBV2|TRBJ2-7|-|17
CASSGTPTSGETYEQYF
TGTGCCAGCAGTGGAACCCCGACTAGCGGGGAAACCTACGAGCAGTACTTC
>TRBD2|TRBV19|TRBJ2-1|-|16
CASRGPAGGWLGEQFF
TGTGCCAGCCGAGGACCCGCGGGAGGCTGGCTCGGTGAGCAGTTCTTC
>TRBD1|TRBV4-1|TRBJ1-2|-|17
CASSQAGTDRHYYGYTF
TGCGCCAGCAGCCAAGCCGGGACAGACCGACACTACTATGGCTACACCTTC
>TRBD2|TRBV7-6|TRBJ2-7|few|16
CASSLVGTNKAYEQYF
TGTGCCAGCAGCTTAGTAGGGACTAATAAAGCCTACGAGCAGTACTTC
>-|TRBV29-1|TRBJ1-1|-|12
CSVSEVDTEAFF
TGCAGCGTTTCAGAGGTAGACACTGAAGCTTTCTTT
>-|TRBV19|TRBJ1-1|-|13
CASRDTLNTEAFF
TGTGCCAGTAGAGACACGTTGAACACTGAAGCTTTCTTT
>-|TRBV3-1/TRBV3-2|TRBJ1-2|-|14
CASSQGSGNYGYTF
TGTGCCAGCAGCCAAGGGTCGGGGAACTATGGCTACACCTTC
>-|TRBV28|TRBJ1-6|-|16
CASSLPGNRGNSPLHF
TGTGCCAGCAGCCTACCGGGGAACCGGGGAAATTCACCCCTCCACTTT
>TRBD1|TRBV19|TRBJ1-1|few|16
CASSTGTGGRMTEAFF
TGTGCCAGTAGTACCGGGACAGGGGGCAGAATGACTGAAGCTTTCTTT
>TRBD1|TRBV2|TRBJ1-6|-|15
CASHPGGAYNSPLHF
TGTGCCAGCCATCCAGGGGGCGCCTATAATTCACCCCTCCACTTT
>-|TRBV7-9|TRBJ1-6|-|15
CASSFRTDYNSPLHF
TGTGCCAGCAGCTTTAGGACAGACTATAATTCACCCCTCCACTTT
>TRBD1|TRBV7-9|TRBJ2-1|once|16
CASSTTGTENYNEQFF
TGTGCCAGCAGCACTACCGGGACAGAAAACTACAATGAGCAGTTCTTC
>TRBD1|TRBV9|TRBJ1-3|-|16
CASSEVGTGFGNTIYF
TGTGCCAGCAGCGAAGTGGGGACAGGTTTTGGAAACACCATATATTTT
>TRBD1|TRBV14|TRBJ1-1|-|12
CASSQLGQAAFF
TGTGCCAGCAGCCAACTCGGACAGGCCGCTTTCTTT
>-|TRBV4-2|TRBJ2-6|-|18
CASSQVQGLGSGANVLTF
TGTGCCAGCAGCCAAGTGCAGGGGTTAGGTTCTGGGGCCAACGTCCTGACTTTC
>-|TRBV5-4|TRBJ2-2|-|15
CASRDYGGNTGELFF
TGTGCCAGCAGAGATTATGGCGGGAATACCGGGGAGCTGTTTTTT
>TRBD1|TRBV24-1|TRBJ2-7|-|13
CATSALRDSEQYF
TGTGCCACCAGTGCACTCCGGGACAGCGAGCAGTACTTC
>TRBD1|TRBV7-2|TRBJ1-4|once|15
CASSLAGGTNEKLFF
TGTGCCAGCAGCTTAGCAGGGGGCACAAATGAAAAACTGTTTTTT
>-|TRBV6-5|TRBJ2-2|-|15
CASSSDSSGPGELFF
TGTGCCAGCAGTAGCGACAGCAGCGGGCCCGGGGAGCTGTTTTTT
>TRBD1|TRBV30|TRBJ1-2|-|14
CAWARGGEFWGYTF
TGTGCCTGGGCCAGGGGGGGCGAGTTTTGGGGCTACACCTTC
>TRBD2|TRBV5-1|TRBJ2-3|few|15
CASSPGLAGADTQYF
TGCGCCAGCAGCCCGGGACTAGCGGGAGCAGATACGCAGTATTTT
>-|TRBV21-1|TRBJ2-6|-|18
CASSRPGQAVSGANVLTF
TGTGCCAGCAGCAGGCCCGGACAGGCGGTCTCTGGGGCCAACGTCCTGACTTTC
>-|TRBV19|TRBJ1-3|once|15
CASSTTHNSGNTIYF
TGTGCCAGTAGTACCACACATAACTCTGGAAACACCATATATTTT
>TRBD2|TRBV6-5|TRBJ2-7|-|15
CASRLAGGTYYEQYF
TGTGCCAGCAGGCTAGCGGGAGGCACCTACTACGAGCAGTACTTC
>-|TRBV19|TRBJ2-7|-|14
CASSIEATAYEQYF
TGTGCCAGTAGTATAGAGGCGACCGCGTACGAGCAGTACTTC
>TRBD1|TRBV18|TRBJ2-7|-|14
CASSPKQGPYEQYF
TGTGCCAGCTCACCTAAACAGGGGCCCTACGAGCAGTACTTC
>TRBD1|TRBV4-1|TRBJ1-2|-|20
CASSHPFSRQGNSANYGYTF
TGCGCCAGCAGCCATCCCTTTTCCAGACAGGGTAATTCGGCTAACTATGGCTACACCTTC
>-|TRBV28|TRBJ1-2|-|12
CASSFRTYGYTF
TGTGCCAGCAGTTTCCGTACCTATGGCTACACCTTC
>TRBD2|TRBV7-2|TRBJ2-5|-|16
CASSLVPGGRVETQYF
TGTGCCAGCAGCTTAGTTCCGGGAGGGCGTGTAGAGACCCAGTACTTC